One and the same sample provided the 30 T cell receptor beta chains below, sequenced in a study of radiotherapy plus CTLA-4 blockade in lung cancer. Some clones are missing from TCRdb's copy, which holds only in-frame ones; the method was immunoSEQ multiplex PCR. The table has about 14,000 clones, more than 70% seen once. The sequencing here drew on peripheral blood, taken from a patient treated with radiotherapy plus ipilimumab. The receptors were gathered from a human donor with non-small cell lung cancer that progressed on radiotherapy plus ipilimumab. Some clones in this sample may be carry-over from other donors' samples.

The J gene is TRBJ2-5, the V gene TRBV7-2; 7 bases align to TRBD2. This CDR3 region has 15 residues. With 2 bases clipped from V and 5 bases from J, the junction kept 8 bases outside the gene matches. Germline V gene data show CDR1 as SGHTA and CDR2 as FQGNSA. The CDR3 DNA follows: TGTGCCAGCAGCTTATCGGGGGGTTTCGGGGAGACCCAGTACTTC. It yields the protein CASSLSGGFGETQYF.

The gene calls are TRBV11-2 and TRBJ2-4; 9 nucleotides match TRBD1. Trimming cost V 8 bases and J 6 bases; bases outside gene matches: 5. In germline, CDR1 is SGHAT, CDR2 FQNNGV. The length of the CDR3 is 13 residues. Written as DNA, the CDR3 is TGTGCCAGCGGGGACAGGGCGGGAAACATTCAGTACTTC. It translates to CASGDRAGNIQYF. The variable domain in full, completed from reference TRBV11-2 and TRBJ2-4, reads EAGVAQSPRYKIIEKRQSVAFWCNPISGHATLYWYQQILGQGPKLLIQFQNNGVVDDSQLPKDRFSAERLKGVDSTLKIQPAKLEDSAVYLCASGDRAGNIQYFGAGTRLSVL.

CDR3 bases: TGTGCCAGCAACAGCGGACCTAGCACAGATACGCAGTATTTT. Protein sequence: CASNSGPSTDTQYF. This chain uses TRBV2 with TRBJ2-3; the D gene is possibly TRBD2 (5 bases). The CDR3 has 14 amino acids. Trimming removed 7 bases at V and 0 bases at J, with 11 bases between. Germline V lookup: CDR1 SNHLY, CDR2 FYNNEI.

The chain recombines TRBV6-1 with TRBJ1-5; D might be TRBD1 (5 bases). This CDR3 has 13 amino acids. Germline V CDR1 and CDR2: MNHNS, SASEGT. V gave up 6 bases and J gave up 0 bases, with 6 bases separating them. Here the CDR3 DNA reads TGTGCCAGCAGAGACAGTAGCAATCAGCCCCAGCATTTT. Translation: CASRDSSNQPQHF.

The V call is TRBV30, the J call TRBJ1-1; 10 nucleotides match TRBD1. CDR1 is GTSNPN, CDR2 SVGIG, per germline (reference sequence). V trimming: 3 bases; J trimming: 10 bases; junction bases outside the gene matches: 8. The CDR3 totals 13 residues. CDR3 sequence reads: CAWSAAGQGIAFF. CDR3 coding DNA: TGTGCCTGGAGCGCCGCGGGACAGGGGATAGCTTTCTTT.

This rearrangement joins TRBV25-1 to TRBJ2-3, with D possibly being TRBD2 (5 bases). Germline assignment: CDR1 MGHDK and CDR2 SYGVNS. The V and J ends lost 8 bases and 2 bases respectively, with 17 bases between them. CDR3 length: 15 amino acids. The CDR3 region has the DNA TGTGCCAGCGAGGATCCGAGGGCCTCCACAGATACGCAGTATTTT. This sequence encodes CASEDPRASTDTQYF.

This clone was detected only a few times. The chain links TRBV5-6 to TRBJ2-5; 10 nucleotides line up with TRBD2. CDR3 length equals 16 residues. V shed 0 bases and J 1 base; nucleotides not matched to a gene: 3. Per germline, CDR1 SGHDT and CDR2 YYEEEE. The CDR3 DNA reads TGTGCCAGCAGCTTGGTATCTAGCGGGGGCCAAGAGACCCAGTACTTC. Amino acid sequence: CASSLVSSGGQETQYF.

This rearrangement joins TRBV28 to TRBJ2-3; no clear D. This CDR3 contains 12 residues. In germline, CDR1 is MDHEN, CDR2 SYDVKM. V was trimmed by 6 bases and J by 0 bases, leaving 4 bases between them. The DNA for the CDR3 is TGTGCCAGCAGCCTTAGCACAGATACGCAGTATTTT. Translating it yields CASSLSTDTQYF.

The J gene is TRBJ2-2, the V gene TRBV5-1; weak D call: TRBD2 (5 bases). The CDR3 has 14 residues. Germline V gene lookup returns CDR1 SGHRS and CDR2 YFSETQ. V was clipped by 2 bases and J by 6 bases, with 11 bases between them. This chain's CDR3 is CASSLEGFPGELFF. The CDR3 nucleotides read TGCGCCAGCAGCTTAGAGGGTTTCCCCGGGGAGCTGTTTTTT.

The V call is TRBV6-1, the J call TRBJ1-2; TRBD1 matches at 7 bases. Germline V gene lookup returns CDR1 MNHNS and CDR2 SASEGT. The CDR3 sequence is 14 residues long. Germline trimming cut 6 bases from V and 4 bases from J; bases unmatched to any gene: 8. The CDR3 reads CASRNADRTYGYTF. CDR3 nucleotides: TGTGCCAGCAGGAACGCGGACAGGACCTATGGCTACACCTTC.

The chain carries TRBV5-1 and TRBJ2-3; 12 bases map to TRBD2. The CDR3 runs to 16 residues. CDR1 and CDR2 from the germline V gene are SGHRS and YFSETQ. Losses at the gene ends were 1 base for V and 4 bases for J; bases not matched to a gene: 4. The CDR3 sequence is CASSLSASGGADTQYF. The CDR3 DNA is TGCGCCAGCAGCTTGAGTGCTAGCGGGGGGGCAGATACGCAGTATTTT.

V gene TRBV5-6 combines with J gene TRBJ2-7, with D maybe TRBD2 (5 bases). Germline V lookup: CDR1 SGHDT, CDR2 YYEEEE. The V gene lost 0 bases and the J gene lost 0 bases, with 13 bases spanning the gap. This CDR3 has 16 residues. The CDR3 protein is CASSLGGFGSSYEQYF. CDR3 DNA: TGTGCCAGCAGCTTGGGAGGGTTTGGGAGCTCCTACGAGCAGTACTTC.

This clone was seen a single time. The chain joins TRBV9 to TRBJ1-2; 10 positions match TRBD1. The CDR3 length is 18 residues. The germline CDR1 and CDR2 sequences are SGDLS and YYNGEE. V lost 4 bases to trimming and J lost 3 bases; unmatched junction nucleotides: 15. CDR3 sequence (DNA): TGTGCCAGCAGCCAAACCAGGGGACAGGGGAGCCCGGACTATGGCTACACCTTC. It specifies CASSQTRGQGSPDYGYTF.

The J gene is TRBJ2-1, the V gene TRBV6-4; 15 bases agree with TRBD2. There are 15 residues in the CDR3. Germline CDR1 and CDR2: MRHNA and SNTAGT. With 4 bases clipped from V and 6 bases from J, the junction kept 1 base outside the gene matches. CDR3 residues: CASSGTSGGANEQFF. In DNA form, the CDR3 reads TGTGCCAGCAGTGGGACTAGCGGGGGGGCCAATGAGCAGTTCTTC.

This sequence joins TRBV5-5 and TRBJ1-5; weak D call: TRBD1 (5 bases). This CDR3 contains 14 residues. The V gene lost 0 bases and the J gene lost 7 bases, with 11 bases spanning the gap. The V gene's germline CDR1 is SGHKS and CDR2 YYEKEE (reference sequence). The CDR3 loop is CASSLEAGKQPQHF. Here the CDR3 DNA reads TGTGCCAGCAGCTTGGAGGCAGGGAAGCAGCCCCAGCATTTT.

This chain links TRBV9 with TRBJ1-2; a weak D match, TRBD1 (5 bases). Germline CDR1 and CDR2: SGDLS and YYNGEE. V was shortened by 4 bases and J by 6 bases, with 22 bases between the two germline ends. The CDR3 totals 16 residues. The CDR3 DNA is TGTGCCAGCAGCCCTAGAAGGACAATCCCTCTGGATGGCTACACCTTC. Translated: CASSPRRTIPLDGYTF.

The chain uses TRBV2 and TRBJ2-7; maybe TRBD2 (6 bases). CDR3 length: 13 residues. CDR1 and CDR2 from the germline V gene are SNHLY and FYNNEI. V was pared by 6 bases and J by 3 bases, with 12 bases between. In DNA form, the CDR3 reads TGTGCCAGCAGCCGGCAGGACTACTACGAGCAGTACTTC. Its translation is CASSRQDYYEQYF.

The gene calls are TRBV2 and TRBJ2-7; a weak D match, TRBD1 (6 bases). V lost 6 bases to trimming and J lost 5 bases, with 23 bases between them. CDR1 SNHLY and CDR2 FYNNEI come from the germline V gene. This CDR3 has 16 amino acids. The CDR3 protein is CASRATQGPLGHEQYF. The CDR3 DNA follows: TGTGCCAGCAGGGCAACACAGGGTCCCTTGGGCCACGAGCAGTACTTC. Filled out from reference TRBV2 and TRBJ2-7, the complete variable domain reads EPEVTQTPSHQVTQMGQEVILRCVPISNHLYFYWYRQILGQKVEFLVSFYNNEISEKSEIFDDQFSVERPDGSNFTLKIRSTKLEDSAMYFCASRATQGPLGHEQYFGPGTRLTVT.

The chain links TRBV27 to TRBJ2-4; D gene unclear. Trimming removed 4 bases at V and 0 bases at J, with 16 bases between. The CDR3 has 17 residues. Germline-derived CDR1 and CDR2 are MNHEY and SMNVEV (reference sequence). The CDR3 DNA sequence: TGTGCCAGCAGTTCCTTTCAAACGGTACTAGCCAAAAACATTCAGTACTTC. Translated, it gives CASSSFQTVLAKNIQYF.

The chain uses TRBV6-5 and TRBJ2-2; tentatively, D is TRBD1 (7 bases). This CDR3 spans 15 amino acids. The germline V gene has CDR1 MNHEY and CDR2 SVGAGI. Trimming shortened V by 6 bases and J by 2 bases, and 13 bases separated the two germline ends. CDR3 loop: CASSAGTDNTGELFF. The CDR3 coding sequence is TGTGCCAGCAGCGCGGGGACAGATAACACCGGGGAGCTGTTTTTT.

This chain joins TRBV19 and TRBJ1-1; D might be TRBD1 (6 bases). The V end lost 5 bases, the J end lost 5 bases, and 15 bases lay between the germline ends. CDR3 length: 14 residues. CDR1 is LNHDA and CDR2 is SQIVND in the germline V gene (reference sequence). The CDR3 DNA reads as TGTGCCAGTAGTTGGACAGCTCGAGGAACTGAAGCTTTCTTT. Protein sequence: CASSWTARGTEAFF.

The chain couples TRBV19 to TRBJ1-1, with unresolved D. This CDR3 has 13 residues. The V gene's germline CDR1 is LNHDA and CDR2 SQIVND (reference sequence). The V end was cut by 5 bases, the J end by 4 bases, with 11 bases between. The CDR3 loop is CASSGGKGTEAFF. The CDR3 DNA reads TGTGCCAGTAGTGGAGGGAAAGGCACTGAAGCTTTCTTT.

In the case of this clone: Compared with germline, one end of the junction differs, possibly owing to a read error. The chain has TRBV7-9 and TRBJ1-2; 12 bases are a match to TRBD1. The CDR3 is 14 amino acids. Germline loops: CDR1 SEHNR, CDR2 FQNEAQ (reference sequence). For the CDR3, the DNA is TGTGCCAGCAGCTTAGCGGGAGGGACAGGGGGCAAAGACTTC. Protein product: CASSLAGGTGGKDF. Using reference TRBV7-9 and TRBJ1-2 for the parts outside the CDR3, the full variable domain is DTGVSQNPRHKITKRGQNVTFRCDPISEHNRLYWYRQTLGQGPEFLTYFQNEAQLEKSRLLSDRFSAERPKGSFSTLEIQRTEQGDSAMYLCASSLAGGTGGKDFGSGTRLTVV.

The chain has TRBV5-5 and TRBJ2-7; 9 positions agree with TRBD2. Germline trimming cut 4 bases from V and 4 bases from J; bases unmatched to any gene: 12. CDR1 and CDR2 from the germline V gene are SGHKS and YYEKEE (reference sequence). CDR3 length: 16 amino acids. The CDR3 reads CASSIAGTSSFYEQYF. CDR3 DNA sequence: TGTGCCAGCAGCATAGCCGGGACTAGCTCGTTTTACGAGCAGTACTTC.

The chain joins TRBV4-1 to TRBJ2-3, with a weak D call TRBD1 (5 bases). Germline V CDR1 and CDR2: MGHRA, YSYEKL. Trimming stripped 0 bases from V and 2 bases from J, with 15 bases between. The CDR3 is 17 amino acids. CDR3 nucleotides: TGCGCCAGCAGCCAAGAAGTAGGGGTCCCACTCACAGATACGCAGTATTTT. This translates into CASSQEVGVPLTDTQYF.

The CDR3 region is CASSLRDMLNYGYTF. The CDR3 DNA is TGTGCCAGCAGCCTCCGGGACATGCTAAACTATGGCTACACCTTC. This chain links TRBV5-5 with TRBJ1-2; perhaps TRBD1 as D (6 bases). The V end lost 4 bases, the J end lost 2 bases, and 15 bases lay between the germline ends. This CDR3 has 15 residues. The germline gives CDR1 SGHKS, CDR2 YYEKEE (reference sequence).

The chain couples TRBV4-1 to TRBJ2-6; 7 bases map to TRBD1. The V and J ends lost 6 bases and 4 bases, in that order; junction bases with no gene match: 9. In germline, CDR1 is MGHRA, CDR2 YSYEKL. The CDR3 has 16 residues. The CDR3 is CASRPTGERGANVLTF. Written as DNA, the CDR3 is TGCGCCAGCAGGCCAACAGGGGAGCGAGGGGCCAACGTCCTGACTTTC.

The J gene is TRBJ2-7, the V gene TRBV2, with 10 bases that match TRBD2. The CDR3 totals 13 residues. The V segment lost 7 bases and the J segment 3 bases; nucleotides outside the gene matches: 3. Germline V gene sequence: CDR1 SNHLY, CDR2 FYNNEI. DNA for the CDR3: TGTGCCAGCAATATAGCGGGAGGCTACGAGCAGTACTTC. Its translation is CASNIAGGYEQYF.

This chain joins TRBV21-1 and TRBJ2-7; the D call TRBD2 from the table was never checked on the DNA. TRBV21-1 is shown as a pseudogene. The CDR3 contains 14 residues. The CDR3 loop is CASWSGEGSYEQYF. The CDR3 DNA is TGTGCCAGCTGGTCGGGAGAGGGATCCTACGAGCAGTACTTC.

This clone was seen once. The CDR3 sequence is CASSLARRSNQPQHF. The CDR3 coding sequence is TGTGCCAGCAGCTTAGCCCGGAGAAGTAATCAGCCCCAGCATTTT. The rearrangement joins TRBV7-2 to TRBJ1-5; no reliable D call. Germline V gene data show CDR1 as SGHTA and CDR2 as FQGNSA. Deletions cut 0 bases from V and 4 bases from J, with 10 bases between. The length of the CDR3 is 15 residues.